This TCR beta chain was captured by sequencing in a study of vaccination effects on CD4 cells after COVID-19. Study information: Antigen-specific CD4+ T cells expanded by the ViraFEST assay with viral peptide pools were then sequenced. Wells of roughly 2 million PBMC each were grown with 9.5 to 10 IU/ml IL-2 and about 10 ug/ml peptides. Study results and caveats: Clonal contraction was marked in infection- and vaccine-induced clones late after vaccination. Common cold coronavirus cross-reactivity was shown by only 1 of 255 vaccine-induced clones in healthy vaccinees.

This table comes from immunoSEQ multiplex PCR, and its TCRdb copy is limited to in-frame clones, with some not included. The table has 42,000 or so clones, more than 65% seen once. This clone appeared a single time. Its specificity is not known. The CDR3 has 14 residues. The V gene's germline CDR1 is SGHRS and CDR2 YFSETQ. Trimming took off 5 bases at V and 2 bases at J, with 14 bases between the two ends. At the end of 9 to 11 days of culture, CD4+ T cells were isolated. Each person got two doses of an mRNA SARS-CoV-2 vaccine, BNT162b2 or mRNA-1273. The chain recombines TRBV5-1 with TRBJ2-7; D possibly corresponds to TRBD2 (5 bases). The TCR comes from a human donor who received a COVID-19 vaccine. This specimen was CD4+ T cells from PBMCs cultured without peptide, taken after COVID-19 vaccination. The CDR3 spells CASSRGGPTYEQYF. The DNA of the CDR3 is TGCGCCAGCAGTCGCGGAGGACCTACCTACGAGCAGTACTTC.